Here is one TCR beta chain with its context. Its antigen is as yet unknown. RNA was extracted with the RNeasy kit, and a quantity of roughly 0.5 to 1 ug was reverse transcribed using random hexamers. Via MiXCR, TCRdb re-called the immunoSEQ multiplex PCR reads, giving one row per CDR3 protein. Here the sample spans fewer than 150,000 distinct CDR3 sequences, 90% to 95% being singletons. The data were taken from a study of CD8 T cells in Susac syndrome. General study findings and limits: The study conceded that relatively few individuals underwent its TCR sequencing and HLA analysis.

TCR beta sequencing covered blood CD8+ and CD4+ T cells. Matching for age and sex applied to the controls, who were healthy donors. The CDR3 is 15 amino acids. Germline assignment: CDR1 SQVTM and CDR2 ANQGSEA. Trimming removed 4 bases from V and 4 bases from J; junction bases left unmatched: 5. The chain joins TRBV29-1 to TRBJ2-3; 13 bases agree with TRBD2. Sequencing used CD4+ T cells from PBMCs. The clonotype was recovered from a human donor in good health. The CDR3 DNA sequence: TGCAGCGTTGGGACTAGCGGGAGAGGCGCAGATACGCAGTATTTT. Protein: CSVGTSGRGADTQYF.